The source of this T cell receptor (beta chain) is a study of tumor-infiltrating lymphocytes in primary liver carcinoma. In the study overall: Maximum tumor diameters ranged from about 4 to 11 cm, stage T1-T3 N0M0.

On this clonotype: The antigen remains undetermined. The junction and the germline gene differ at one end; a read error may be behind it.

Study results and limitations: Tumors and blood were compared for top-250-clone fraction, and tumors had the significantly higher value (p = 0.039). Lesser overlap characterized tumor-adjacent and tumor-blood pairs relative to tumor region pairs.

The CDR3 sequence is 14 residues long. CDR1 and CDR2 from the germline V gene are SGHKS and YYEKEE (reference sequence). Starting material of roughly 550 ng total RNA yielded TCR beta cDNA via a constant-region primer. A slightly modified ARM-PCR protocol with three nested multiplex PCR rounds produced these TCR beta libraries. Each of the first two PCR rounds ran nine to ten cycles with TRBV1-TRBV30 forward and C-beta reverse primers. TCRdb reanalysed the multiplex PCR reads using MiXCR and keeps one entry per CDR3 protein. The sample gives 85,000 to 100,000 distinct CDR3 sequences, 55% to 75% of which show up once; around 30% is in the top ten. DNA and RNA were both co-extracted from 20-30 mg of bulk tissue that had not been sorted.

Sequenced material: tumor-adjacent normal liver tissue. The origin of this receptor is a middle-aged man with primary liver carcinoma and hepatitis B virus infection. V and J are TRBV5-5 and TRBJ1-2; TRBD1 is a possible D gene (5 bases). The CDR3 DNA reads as TGTGCCCGCAGCTTGTCTCATGGGGGTGCTGGCTACACCTTC. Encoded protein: CARSLSHGGAGYTF.